Sequencing of this T cell receptor beta chain was carried out in a study of regulatory T cells in long-lasting Graves disease. Study-wide findings and caveats: Persistent Graves' patients showed less TCR diversity than newly diagnosed ones.

Documented time point: newly diagnosed GD, antithyroid drugs for less than 3 months. From RNA extracted from PBMCs, the TCR library was made. The authors diagnosed Graves' disease using American Thyroid Association guidelines. Assembly of TCR beta libraries relied on iRepertoire HTBI primers together with Arm-PCR of CDR3 regions. Using its own MiXCR run on the multiplex PCR reads, TCRdb lists one record per CDR3 protein. The sample contains 350,000 to 550,000 distinct CDR3 sequences, approximately 15% of which appear only once. This clonotype was seen ten or more times. Its antigen is undetermined. The CDR3 is 14 residues long. V shed 4 bases, J shed 8 bases, and the junction held 7 bases outside the gene matches. Germline V CDR1 and CDR2: LGHDT, YNNKEL (reference sequence). The sample was also linked to a second study, of T cells in Graves' hyperthyroidism and ophthalmopathy. As that study records: Uncontrolled infection, other autoimmune disease, pregnancy or lactation barred patients from enrollment. The study based diagnoses on clinical symptoms, serum thyroxine and TRAb, thyroid ultrasound and orbital computed tomography.

The chain recombines TRBV3-1 with TRBJ2-4, with 8 positions matching TRBD2. The sample was peripheral blood mononuclear cells (PBMCs), taken at new diagnosis, from a patient treated with antithyroid drugs. The sequence was obtained from a woman between 45 and 65 years old with Graves disease. The CDR3 loop is CASSPGTRMDIQYF. Here the CDR3 DNA reads TGTGCCAGCAGCCCTGGGACTAGAATGGACATTCAGTACTTC. Variable domain in full (rest from reference TRBV3-1 and TRBJ2-4): DTAVSQTPKYLVTQMGNDKSIKCEQNLGHDTMYWYKQDSKKFLKIMFSYNNKELIINETVPNRFSPKSPDKAHLNLHINSLELGDSAVYFCASSPGTRMDIQYFGAGTRLSVL.